Listed below are T cell receptor beta chains from one sample, sequenced in a study of PD-1 blockade in classical Hodgkin lymphoma. Some clones are missing from TCRdb's copy, which holds only in-frame ones; the method was immunoSEQ multiplex PCR. In the table there are tens of thousands of clones, 60% to 75% of which are singletons. Specimen: peripheral blood mononuclear cells (PBMCs), collected before the second cycle of nivolumab. These receptors all come from a human donor with classical Hodgkin lymphoma. Both conserved end residues are trimmed from each CDR3.

>TRBV6-1|TRBJ1-3
ASSTGQEGNTIY
>TRBV6-6|TRBJ2-7
ASSYLGGAQGEQY
>TRBV28|TRBJ2-1
ASSRGSYNEQF
>TRBV7-8|TRBJ2-5
ASSSTSHLETQY
>TRBV6-5|TRBJ2-7
ASSPGTGSSYEQY
>TRBV27|TRBJ2-3
ASSRTGNTDTQY
>TRBV2|TRBJ2-2
ASGTGELF
>TRBV28|TRBJ2-6
ASSLTPTVLNVLT
>TRBV19|TRBJ1-2
ASSPRTGRIANYGYT
>TRBV2|TRBJ1-2
ASTPDREHGYT
>TRBV6-6|TRBJ2-1
ASSPYVQPEGF
>TRBV5-1|TRBJ2-2
ASSFSGQVTTGELF
>TRBV7-7|TRBJ2-1
ASSLGGAGNEQF
>TRBV7-8|TRBJ2-1
ASSSRLAGGPGNEQF
>TRBV15|TRBJ1-5
ATSRDLSRGTNQPQH
>TRBV6-1|TRBJ1-4
ASSAGQILF
>TRBV6-4|TRBJ2-1
ASSTSGGKKNNEQF
>TRBV30|TRBJ2-7
AWRNRSYEQY
>TRBV6-5|TRBJ1-1
ASYGAF
>TRBV6-4|TRBJ2-1
ASSFGQGWAEQF
>TRBV19|TRBJ2-2
ASSIGPGVHANTGELF
>TRBV11-1|TRBJ1-4
ASSLEKNNEKLF
>TRBV11-3|TRBJ2-5
ASSLGAQETQY